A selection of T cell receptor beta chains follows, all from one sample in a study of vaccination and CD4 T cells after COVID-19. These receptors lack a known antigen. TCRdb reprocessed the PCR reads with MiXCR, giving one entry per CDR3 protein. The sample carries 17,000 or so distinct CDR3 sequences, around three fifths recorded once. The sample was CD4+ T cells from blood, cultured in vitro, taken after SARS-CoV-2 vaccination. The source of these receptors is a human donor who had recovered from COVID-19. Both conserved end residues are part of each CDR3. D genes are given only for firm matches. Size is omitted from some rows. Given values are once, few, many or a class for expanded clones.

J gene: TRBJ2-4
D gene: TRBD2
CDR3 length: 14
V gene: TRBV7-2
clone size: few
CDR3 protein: CASSASGRANIQYF
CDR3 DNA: TGTGCCAGCAGCGCTAGCGGGAGGGCAAACATTCAGTACTTC

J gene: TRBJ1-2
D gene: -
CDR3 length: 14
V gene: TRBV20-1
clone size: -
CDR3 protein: CSARRGQDEYDYTF
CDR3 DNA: TGCAGTGCTAGACGGGGTCAAGATGAATATGACTACACCTTC

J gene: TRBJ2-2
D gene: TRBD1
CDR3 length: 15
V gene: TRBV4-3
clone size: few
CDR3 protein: CASSRDRGWTGELFF
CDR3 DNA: TGCGCCAGCAGCCGAGACAGGGGGTGGACCGGGGAGCTGTTTTTT

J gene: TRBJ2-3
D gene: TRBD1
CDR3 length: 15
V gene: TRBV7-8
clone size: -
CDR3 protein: CASSLVGQGPDTQYF
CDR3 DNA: TGTGCCAGCAGCTTAGTGGGACAGGGGCCAGATACGCAGTATTTT

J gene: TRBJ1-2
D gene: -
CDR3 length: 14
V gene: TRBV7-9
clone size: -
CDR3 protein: CANSSTGRIYGYTF
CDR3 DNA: TGTGCCAACAGCTCCACAGGGCGGATTTATGGCTACACCTTC

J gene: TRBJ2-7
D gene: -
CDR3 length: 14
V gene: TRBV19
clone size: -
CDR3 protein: CASSDQGPGVEQYF
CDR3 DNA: TGTGCCAGTAGCGATCAAGGCCCCGGGGTCGAGCAGTACTTC

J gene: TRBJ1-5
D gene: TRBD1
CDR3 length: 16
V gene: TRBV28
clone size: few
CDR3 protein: CASTIEQGAGNQPQHF
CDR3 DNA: TGTGCCAGCACCATTGAACAGGGGGCGGGCAATCAGCCCCAGCATTTT

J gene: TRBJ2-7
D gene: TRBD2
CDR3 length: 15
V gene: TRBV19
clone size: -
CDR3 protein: CASSTSSGRSHEQYF
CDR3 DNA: TGTGCCAGTAGTACCTCTAGCGGGAGGTCCCACGAGCAGTACTTC

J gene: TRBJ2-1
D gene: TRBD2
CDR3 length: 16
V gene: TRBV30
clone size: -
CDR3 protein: CAWSPHLRGGYNEQFF
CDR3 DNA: TGTGCCTGGAGTCCTCATCTGCGGGGGGGGTACAATGAGCAGTTCTTC

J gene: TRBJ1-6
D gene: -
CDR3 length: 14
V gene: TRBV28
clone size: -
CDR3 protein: CASSGQWVGSPLHF
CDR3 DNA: TGTGCCAGCAGTGGACAGTGGGTAGGTTCACCCCTCCACTTT

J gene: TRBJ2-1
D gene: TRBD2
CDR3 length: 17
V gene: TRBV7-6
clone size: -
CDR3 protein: CASSQSGATSGFHEQFF
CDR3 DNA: TGTGCCAGCAGCCAGAGTGGGGCGACTAGCGGGTTTCATGAGCAGTTCTTC

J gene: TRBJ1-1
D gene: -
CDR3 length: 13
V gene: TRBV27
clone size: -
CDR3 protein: CASSFRSGGISFF
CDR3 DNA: TGTGCCAGCAGTTTTCGGTCGGGGGGTATATCTTTCTTT

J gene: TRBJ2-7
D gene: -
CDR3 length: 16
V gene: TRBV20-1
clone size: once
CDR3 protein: CSASRGGGRSSYEQYF
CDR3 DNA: TGCAGTGCTAGTAGGGGAGGGGGACGGAGCTCCTACGAGCAGTACTTC

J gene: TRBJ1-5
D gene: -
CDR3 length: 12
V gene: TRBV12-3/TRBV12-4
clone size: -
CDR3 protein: CASSKSSRPQHF
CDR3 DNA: TGTGCCAGCAGCAAGAGTAGCCGGCCCCAGCATTTT

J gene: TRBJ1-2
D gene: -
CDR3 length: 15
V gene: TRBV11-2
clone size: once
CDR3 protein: CASSLDRDNWYGYTF
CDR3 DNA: TGTGCCAGCAGCTTAGACCGGGACAACTGGTATGGCTACACCTTC

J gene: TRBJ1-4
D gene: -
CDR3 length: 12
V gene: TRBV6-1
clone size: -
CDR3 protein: CASRGGVEKLFF
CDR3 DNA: TGTGCCAGCCGTGGGGGAGTGGAAAAACTGTTTTTT

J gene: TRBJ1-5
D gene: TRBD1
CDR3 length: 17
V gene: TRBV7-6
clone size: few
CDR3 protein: CASSLAPGQDPNQPQHF
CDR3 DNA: TGTGCCAGCAGCTTAGCCCCGGGACAGGACCCAAATCAGCCCCAGCATTTT